The present entry profiles one T cell receptor (beta chain) with its context. This sample is part of a study of technical replicates of blood from several donors. Assay: immunoSEQ multiplex PCR; the TCRdb copy retains only in-frame clones and omits some. The sample consists of around 76,000 clones, approximately 90% of them appearing once. This CDR3 has 20 residues. V lost 1 base, J lost 4 bases, and 26 bases lay in between. The germline V gene has CDR1 MGHRA and CDR2 YSYEKL. The sequencing input was T cells isolated from PBMCs. The V and J genes are TRBV4-1 and TRBJ2-4; D not certain. This clonotype originated in a human donor in good health. CDR3 DNA sequence: TGCGCCAGCAGCCAAGTAGATGTGCGAGTTAGGCGAGGCACTAAAAACATTCAGTACTTC. Translating gives CASSQVDVRVRRGTKNIQYF.